These 10 T cell receptor delta chains came from one sample sequenced in a study of γδ T cells in repeated Plasmodium falciparum infection. Vgamma9/Vdelta2+ and Vdelta2-negative gammadelta T cells were flow-sorted from PBMC for bulk sequencing. TCRdb processed the multiplex PCR reads again with the CATT caller. The profile covers about 51,000 delta-chain clones, with around 2% appearing a single time and roughly a quarter taken by the ten largest. The material sequenced was gamma-delta T cells from blood. These receptors were obtained from a pool of human donors (malaria-infected and uninfected, not separated).

This clone was seen a handful of times. TCRdb lists the protein of a much larger clone for this DNA, which differs at residue 18, so this is likely a read error; the protein given here is translated from the DNA itself. The chain has TRDV1 and TRDJ1; 8 nucleotides match TRDD3. TCRdb offers no J gene call, so here the DNA was matched to germline to obtain one. Germline CDR1 TSWWSYY, CDR2 QGS. This CDR3 region has 22 residues. The CDR3 loop reads CALGELRPIPSLLGENTGKLIF. The CDR3 region has the DNA TGTGCTCTTGGGGAACTAAGGCCGATACCCTCCCTTCTGGGGGAGAACACCGGTAAACTCATCTTT.

Of note for this clone: The protein recorded in TCRdb matches a much larger clone and deviates from this DNA's translation at residue 18, suggesting a read error; the protein here is obtained by translating the DNA. V usage is TRDV1 and J usage is TRDJ2; 10 bases are shared with TRDD3. The J gene, not given by TCRdb, was assigned here from a germline match of the nucleotide sequence. V shed 2 bases and J 6 bases; nucleotides not matched to a gene: 30. The CDR3 covers 24 residues. Germline loops: CDR1 TSWWSYY, CDR2 QGS. DNA for the CDR3: TGTGCTCTTGGGGAAAGGGGATTTACTTCCTATAGTGGGGGATACTCAAACCTCGCAGCACAACTCTTCTTT. The encoded protein is CALGERGFTSYSGGYSNLAAQLFF.

Many counts were recorded for this clone. This chain connects TRDV2 to TRDJ1, with D perhaps matching TRDD3 (6 bases). V was cut by 0 bases and J by 0 bases, with 16 bases left in between. The CDR3 spans 17 residues. Germline V gives CDR1 GEAIGNYY, CDR2 EKD. CDR3 sequence (DNA): TGTGCCTGTGACACCGTGGGGGGTATTTCGTACACCGATAAACTCATCTTT. Its protein product is CACDTVGGISYTDKLIF.

This clone was observed a handful of times. TCRdb's listed protein matches a much larger clone and diverges from this DNA's translation at residue 17, likely through a read error; the protein shown comes from the DNA. The rearrangement joins TRDV1 to TRDJ1; TRDD3 agrees at 9 bases. TCRdb offers no J gene call, so here the DNA was matched to germline to obtain one. Germline V gene sequence: CDR1 TSWWSYY, CDR2 QGS. After removal of 1 base from V and 3 bases from J, the junction contained 24 bases not matched to a gene. This CDR3 has 22 amino acids. CDR3 loop: CALGEQVPLHIGAGDTADKLIF. In nucleotides, the CDR3 is TGTGCTCTTGGGGAACAAGTCCCACTCCACATCGGAGCAGGGGATACGGCCGATAAACTCATCTTT.

The table lists this clone with many counts. A read error is likely here: a far larger clone is one base away. The same CDR3 arises from other DNA sequences in this sample as well. The CDR3 DNA follows: TGCGCCTGTGACACCCTCCCGACTCCTGGGGGACGCGGCCGGCCGACCAACACCGATAAACTCATCTTT. Translating gives CACDTLPTPGGRGRPTNTDKLIF. This chain joins TRDV2 and TRDJ1, with 8 bases aligning to TRDD3. Here the J gene came from matching the DNA to germline, since TCRdb omits it. CDR3 length equals 23 residues. The germline V gene encodes CDR1 GEAIGNYY and CDR2 EKD.

A note on this clone: The protein recorded in TCRdb matches a much larger clone and deviates from this DNA's translation at residue 14, suggesting a read error; the protein here is obtained by translating the DNA. The genes are TRDV1 and TRDJ1, with 11 bases that match TRDD3. The J gene, not given by TCRdb, was assigned here from a germline match of the nucleotide sequence. The CDR3 extends over 23 amino acids. The germline V gene has CDR1 TSWWSYY and CDR2 QGS. V dropped 6 bases and J dropped 0; count of bases not matched to a gene: 27. Written as DNA, the CDR3 is TGTGCTCTTGGCCGCTTTTACAATTCGGTACTGGGGGATATGCTCCTGTACACCGATAAACTCATCTTT. Translated: CALGRFYNSVLGDMLLYTDKLIF.

This clone was recorded at least ten times. This DNA translates differently at residue 4 from the TCRdb protein, which is that of a much larger clone; a read error is likely, and the protein shown is the DNA's own translation. The chain recombines TRDV2 with TRDJ1; TRDD3 aligns across 8 bases. Here the J gene came from matching the DNA to germline, since TCRdb omits it. Germline CDR1 and CDR2: GEAIGNYY and EKD. The CDR3 sequence is 17 residues long. The CDR3 bases are TGTGCCTGTGGCACCGTACTGGGGGCCCCGTACACCGATAAACTCATCTTT. It translates to CACGTVLGAPYTDKLIF.

Concerning this clone itself: TCRdb's entry gives the protein of a much larger clone, which mismatches this DNA's translation at residue 11, likely from a read error; the protein reported here is translated from the DNA. CDR3 DNA: TGTGCCTGTGACCTACTGGGGGAGAAGTCCCTCGATAAACTCATCTTT. Translated: CACDLLGEKSLDKLIF. This rearrangement joins TRDV2 to TRDJ1, with 9 bases lining up with TRDD3. Because TCRdb records no J gene, it was assigned here through a match of the DNA to germline. This CDR3 has 16 residues. V gave up 3 bases and J gave up 4 bases; unmatched junction bases: 11. CDR1 GEAIGNYY and CDR2 EKD come from the germline V gene.

Of note for this clone: A read error likely explains why the TCRdb protein, taken from a much larger clone, differs from this DNA's translation at residue 19; the protein shown is translated from the DNA. The chain links TRDV1 to TRDJ1, with TRDD3 identical over 10 bases. Matching the DNA to germline supplied the J gene, which TCRdb does not give. CDR3 length equals 26 residues. V trimming: 3 bases; J trimming: 0 bases; junction bases outside the gene matches: 34. The germline V gene encodes CDR1 TSWWSYY and CDR2 QGS. Here the CDR3 reads CALGDPPIWIPIQLYWGIKHTDKLIF. CDR3 sequence (DNA): TGTGCTCTTGGGGATCCCCCCATTTGGATTCCTATCCAATTGTACTGGGGGATCAAACACACCGATAAACTCATCTTT.

In its sample, this clone was seen a few times. A far larger clone is only one base removed, so a read error is likely. In the same sample, other DNA sequences code for this CDR3. As DNA, the CDR3 is TGTGCTCTTGGGGAACTAATCCCTCAAAGGACCCGTACTGGGGGATACGCTAGGGATCCGTACACCGATAAACTCATCTTT. Translated, it gives CALGELIPQRTRTGGYARDPYTDKLIF. V and J are TRDV1 and TRDJ1, with 13 positions matching TRDD3. TCRdb does not report a J gene; here it was assigned by matching the DNA to germline references. This CDR3 region has 27 residues. V was pared by 0 bases and J by 0 bases, with 31 bases of the junction left unmatched. From germline, CDR1 is TSWWSYY and CDR2 QGS.